The TCR beta chain under discussion was sequenced for a study of CD8+ T cells in alopecia areata. TCR sequencing used cDNA made by reverse transcription of extracted RNA. This table comes from immunoSEQ multiplex PCR, and its TCRdb copy is limited to in-frame clones, with some not included. The sample records around 200,000 clones, 53% being singletons. This clone was counted once. This CDR3 spans 12 amino acids. Deletions cut 4 bases from V and 3 bases from J, with 7 bases between. CDR1 and CDR2 from the germline V gene are MGHDK and SYGVNS. The treatment denotes: oral pan-JAK inhibitor, 5-10 mg twice daily.

The clonotype comes from a human donor with alopecia areata. The chain uses TRBV25-1 and TRBJ2-7; D uncertain. The source was CD8+ T cells sorted from blood, collected at week 24, from a patient treated with tofacitinib. The CDR3 here is CASSVSSYEQYF. The CDR3 coding sequence is TGTGCCAGCAGTGTTTCCAGCTACGAGCAGTACTTC.